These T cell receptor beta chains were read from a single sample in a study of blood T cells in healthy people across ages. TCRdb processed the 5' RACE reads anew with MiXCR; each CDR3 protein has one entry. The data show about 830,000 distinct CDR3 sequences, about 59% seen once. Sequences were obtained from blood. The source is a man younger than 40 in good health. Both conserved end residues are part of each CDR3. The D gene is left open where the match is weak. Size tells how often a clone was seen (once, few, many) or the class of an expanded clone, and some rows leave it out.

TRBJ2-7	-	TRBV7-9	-	CASSLAGRDPYEQYF	TGTGCCAGCAGTCTGGCTGGCAGGGATCCCTACGAGCAGTACTTC
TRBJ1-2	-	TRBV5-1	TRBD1	CASSRGQATYGYTF	TGCGCCAGCAGCCGAGGACAGGCTACCTATGGCTACACCTTC
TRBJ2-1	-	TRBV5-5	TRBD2	CASSFGSGGRGEQFF	TGTGCCAGCAGCTTCGGTAGCGGGGGGCGGGGTGAGCAGTTCTTC
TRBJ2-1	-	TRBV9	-	CASSSRGGLGNEQFF	TGTGCCAGCAGCTCGAGGGGGGGTCTGGGCAATGAGCAGTTCTTC
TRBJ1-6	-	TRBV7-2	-	CASNRDIPPLHF	TGTGCCAGCAACCGTGACATTCCACCCCTCCACTTT
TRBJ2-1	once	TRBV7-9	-	CASSSGLLLNEQFF	TGTGCCAGCAGCTCGGGACTGTTGCTAAATGAGCAGTTCTTC
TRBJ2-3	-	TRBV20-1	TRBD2	CSATGPGGPDTQYF	TGCAGTGCTACGGGACCGGGGGGTCCGGATACACAGTATTTT
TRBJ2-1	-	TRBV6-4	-	CASSDSVSVAEQFF	TGTGCCAGCAGTGACTCCGTCTCTGTGGCTGAGCAGTTCTTC
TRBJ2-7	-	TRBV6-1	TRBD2	CASSEGTNTGGMAEQYF	TGTGCCAGCAGTGAAGGGACTAACACGGGAGGTATGGCCGAGCAGTACTTC
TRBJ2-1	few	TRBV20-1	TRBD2	CSAETSGASYNEQFF	TGCAGTGCGGAGACTAGCGGGGCGTCCTACAATGAGCAGTTCTTC
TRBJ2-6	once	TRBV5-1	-	CASSFSPQGMTGANVLTF	TGCGCCAGCAGCTTCAGCCCCCAGGGGATGACTGGGGCCAACGTCCTGACTTTC
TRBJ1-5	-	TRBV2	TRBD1	CASRQQGGVQPQHF	TGTGCCAGCAGGCAACAGGGGGGCGTGCAGCCCCAGCATTTT
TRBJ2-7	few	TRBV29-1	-	CSVWLRGEQYF	TGCAGCGTTTGGCTTCGGGGAGAGCAGTACTTC
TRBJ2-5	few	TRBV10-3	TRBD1	CAISESTGEQYF	TGTGCCATCAGTGAGTCCACAGGGGAGCAGTACTTC
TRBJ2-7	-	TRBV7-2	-	CASSLVGHYEQYF	TGTGCCAGCAGCTTAGTCGGGCACTACGAGCAGTACTTC
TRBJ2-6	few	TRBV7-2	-	CASSLDRPGANVLTF	TGTGCCAGCAGCTTAGACAGGCCTGGGGCCAACGTCCTGACTTTC
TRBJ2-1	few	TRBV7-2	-	CASSLESGSGDEQFF	TGTGCCAGCAGCTTAGAGAGCGGGTCGGGCGATGAGCAGTTCTTC
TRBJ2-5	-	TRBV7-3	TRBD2	CASSASGRGESETQYF	TGTGCCAGCAGCGCCTCCGGGCGGGGGGAATCGGAGACCCAGTACTTC
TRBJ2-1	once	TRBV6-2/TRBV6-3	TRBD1	CASSEPGQHNEQFF	TGTGCCAGCAGTGAACCGGGACAGCACAATGAGCAGTTCTTC
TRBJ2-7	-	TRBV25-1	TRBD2	CASSGRGEAYEQYF	TGTGCCAGCAGCGGGAGGGGGGAGGCCTACGAGCAGTACTTC
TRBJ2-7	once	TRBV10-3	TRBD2	CAISGQGGPYEQYF	TGTGCCATCAGTGGCCAGGGAGGGCCCTACGAGCAGTACTTC
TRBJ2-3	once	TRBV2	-	CASSVRRAGWGTGISTDTQYF	TGTGCCAGCAGTGTACGAAGGGCGGGGTGGGGAACCGGAATAAGCACAGATACGCAGTATTTT
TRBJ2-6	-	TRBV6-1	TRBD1	CASRLGQANSGANVLTF	TGTGCCAGCAGGTTGGGACAGGCAAACTCTGGGGCCAACGTCCTGACTTTC
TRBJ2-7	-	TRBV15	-	CATSMTYEQYF	TGTGCCACCAGCATGACCTACGAGCAGTACTTC
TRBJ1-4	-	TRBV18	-	CASSEMTVDNNEKPFF	TGTGCCAGCTCGGAAATGACCGTGGATAATAATGAAAAACCGTTTTTT
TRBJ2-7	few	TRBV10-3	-	CAISEKWPGPGASYEQYF	TGTGCCATCAGTGAGAAATGGCCGGGCCCAGGGGCATCCTACGAGCAGTACTTC
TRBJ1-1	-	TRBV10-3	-	CAIIEAFGTQAFF	TGTGCCATCATTGAGGCCTTCGGGACCCAAGCTTTCTTT
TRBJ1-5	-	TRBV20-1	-	CSASGLESNQPQHF	TGCAGTGCTTCTGGTTTGGAAAGCAATCAGCCCCAGCATTTT
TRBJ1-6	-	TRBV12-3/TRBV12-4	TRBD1	CASSPRQGYSPLHF	TGTGCCAGCAGTCCCCGACAGGGGTATTCACCCCTCCACTTT
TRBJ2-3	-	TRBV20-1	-	CSVRKGGVSTDTQYF	TGCAGTGTTAGAAAAGGTGGCGTTAGCACAGATACGCAGTATTTT
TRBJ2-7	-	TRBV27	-	CASRTGRAGSYEQYF	TGTGCCAGCAGGACCGGCAGGGCCGGGTCCTACGAGCAGTACTTC
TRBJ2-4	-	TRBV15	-	CATSRDGNRENIQYF	TGTGCCACCAGCAGAGATGGGAACAGGGAAAACATTCAGTACTTC
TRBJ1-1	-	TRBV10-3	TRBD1	CAISAVDRGNTEAFF	TGTGCCATCAGTGCCGTGGACAGGGGGAACACTGAAGCTTTCTTT
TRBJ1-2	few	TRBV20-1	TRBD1	CSARDRGLLNYGYTF	TGCAGTGCTCGTGACAGGGGCCTACTGAACTATGGCTACACCTTC
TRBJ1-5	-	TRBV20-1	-	CSAREQGGQPQHF	TGCAGTGCTAGGGAACAGGGTGGTCAGCCCCAGCATTTT
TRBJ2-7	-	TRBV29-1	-	CSVDLPAGAGEQYF	TGCAGCGTTGACCTCCCGGCGGGGGCCGGCGAGCAGTACTTC
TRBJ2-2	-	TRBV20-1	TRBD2	CSASSSGGANTGELFF	TGCAGTGCTAGTTCTAGCGGGGGGGCGAACACCGGGGAGCTGTTTTTT
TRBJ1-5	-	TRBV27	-	CASSLSAQGRIFGNQPQHF	TGTGCCAGCAGTTTATCGGCCCAGGGTAGAATCTTTGGCAATCAGCCCCAGCATTTT
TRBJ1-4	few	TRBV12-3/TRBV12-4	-	CASTLGAGDEKLFF	TGTGCCAGCACTCTAGGGGCAGGGGATGAAAAACTGTTTTTT
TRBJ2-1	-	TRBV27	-	CASSLPGSGYNEQFF	TGTGCCAGCAGTTTACCCGGGTCAGGGTACAATGAGCAGTTCTTC
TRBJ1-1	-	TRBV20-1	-	CSTNIVYPSENTEAFF	TGCAGTACAAATATTGTATACCCTTCGGAAAACACTGAAGCTTTCTTT
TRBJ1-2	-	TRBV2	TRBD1	CASRAPTGDYYGYTF	TGTGCCAGCAGAGCGCCAACAGGGGACTACTATGGCTACACCTTC
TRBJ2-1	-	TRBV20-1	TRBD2	CSAETSGGRNEQFF	TGCAGTGCGGAGACTAGCGGGGGAAGGAATGAGCAGTTCTTC
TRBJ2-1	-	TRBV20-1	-	CSAPDRTVFNEQFF	TGCAGTGCCCCAGACAGGACGGTATTCAATGAGCAGTTCTTC
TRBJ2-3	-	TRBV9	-	CASSVEGGRPSGTDTQYF	TGTGCCAGCAGCGTGGAGGGGGGGAGACCTTCGGGCACAGATACGCAGTATTTT
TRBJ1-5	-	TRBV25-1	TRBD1	CASSGTGKQPQHF	TGTGCCAGCAGCGGGACAGGGAAGCAGCCCCAGCATTTT